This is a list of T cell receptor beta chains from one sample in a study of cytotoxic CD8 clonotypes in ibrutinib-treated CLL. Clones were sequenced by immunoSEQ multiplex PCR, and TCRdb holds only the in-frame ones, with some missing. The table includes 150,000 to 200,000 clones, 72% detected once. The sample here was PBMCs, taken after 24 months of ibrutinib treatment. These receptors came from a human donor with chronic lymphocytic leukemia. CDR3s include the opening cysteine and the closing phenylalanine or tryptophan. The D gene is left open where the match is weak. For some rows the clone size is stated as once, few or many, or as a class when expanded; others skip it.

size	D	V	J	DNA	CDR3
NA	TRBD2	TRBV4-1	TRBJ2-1	TGCGCCAGCAGCCAGTTGGGACTAGCGGGAGAGGGGAATGAGCAGTTCTTC	CASSQLGLAGEGNEQFF
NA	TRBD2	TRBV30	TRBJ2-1	TGTGCCTGGAGTGTAGGGAAGGTAGCGGGAGCCTACAATGAGCAGTTCTTC	CAWSVGKVAGAYNEQFF
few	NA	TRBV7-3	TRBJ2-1	TGTGCCAGCAGCAGGGGTGGGAGACAGTACTACAATGAGCAGTTCTTC	CASSRGGRQYYNEQFF
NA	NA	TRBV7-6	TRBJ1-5	TGTGCCAGCAGCTTAGAGGGGGGTAGCAATCAGCCCCAGCATTTT	CASSLEGGSNQPQHF
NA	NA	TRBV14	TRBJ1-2	TGTGCCAGCAGCCAAGCAACAAGATATGGCTACACCTTC	CASSQATRYGYTF
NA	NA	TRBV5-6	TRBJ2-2	TGTGCCAGCTATAACGTTCATGGAGTGAGGGTTCCCACCGGGGAGCTGTTTTTT	CASYNVHGVRVPTGELFF
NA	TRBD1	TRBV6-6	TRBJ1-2	TGTGCCAGCAGTTATACAGGGGGCCGGGGCTACACCTTC	CASSYTGGRGYTF
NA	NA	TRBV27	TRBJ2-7	TGTGCCAGCAGTCCCCGAAGGCAGGAAGGAGGGGTACAGTACTTC	CASSPRRQEGGVQYF
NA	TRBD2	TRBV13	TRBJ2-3	TGTGCCAGCAGCAGGGACTACAGCAGGGATACGCAGTATTTT	CASSRDYSRDTQYF
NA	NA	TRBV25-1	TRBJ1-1	TGTGCCAGCAGTGAACACCTTTCGGTCAGCACTGAAGCTTTCTTT	CASSEHLSVSTEAFF
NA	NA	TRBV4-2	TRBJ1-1	TGTGCCAGCAGCCAAGGCGGAGATCTCACTGAAGCTTTCTTT	CASSQGGDLTEAFF
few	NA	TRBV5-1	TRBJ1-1	TGCGCCAGCAGCTTGAGGGGGGGCACTGAAGCTTTCTTT	CASSLRGGTEAFF
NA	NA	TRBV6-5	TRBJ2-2	TGTGCCAGCAGTTACTCCACAGGGATCACCGGGGAGCTGTTTTTT	CASSYSTGITGELFF
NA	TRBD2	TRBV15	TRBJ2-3	TGTGCCACCGAAACCCTAGCGGGAGGAGGGGCAGATACGCAGTATTTT	CATETLAGGGADTQYF
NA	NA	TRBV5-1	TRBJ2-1	TGCGCCACCTCCGGGGACGGCAATGAGCAGTTCTTC	CATSGDGNEQFF
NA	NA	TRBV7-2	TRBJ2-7	TGTGCCAGCAGCTTAATGGCGGCTGCATCCTACGAGCAGTACTTC	CASSLMAAASYEQYF
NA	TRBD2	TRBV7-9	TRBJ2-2	TGTGCCAGCAGACCTAGACTAAGCGGGAGCGGCCTCTCCGGGGAGCTGTTTTTT	CASRPRLSGSGLSGELFF
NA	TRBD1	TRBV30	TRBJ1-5	TGTGCCTGGAGTAGACAGGGGGTTTTGCATCAGCCCCAGCATTTT	CAWSRQGVLHQPQHF
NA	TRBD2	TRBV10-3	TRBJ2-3	TGTGCCATCAGGGACTACACTAGCGGGAAGGCAGATACGCAGTATTTT	CAIRDYTSGKADTQYF
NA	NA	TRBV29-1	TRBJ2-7	TGCAGCGCCCAAGTCGCAGGTCGAGGCGAGCAGTACTTC	CSAQVAGRGEQYF
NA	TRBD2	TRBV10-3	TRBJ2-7	TGTGCCATCAGATTCAAGCGGGAGCTACCCTACGAGCAGTACTTC	CAIRFKRELPYEQYF
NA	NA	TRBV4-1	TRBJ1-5	TGCGCCAGCAGCCAAGGCATCAGCCCAAGCAATCAGCCCCAGCATTTT	CASSQGISPSNQPQHF
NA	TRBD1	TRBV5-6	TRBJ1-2	TGTGCCAGCAGCCTGGGGACAGGAAGCTATGGCTACACCTTC	CASSLGTGSYGYTF
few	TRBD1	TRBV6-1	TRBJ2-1	TGTGCCAGCAGTCCGGACAGGGCGAATGAGCAGTTCTTC	CASSPDRANEQFF
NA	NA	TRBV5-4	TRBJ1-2	TGTGCCAGCAGCGACGAGGGCAGAAACTATGGCTACACCTTC	CASSDEGRNYGYTF
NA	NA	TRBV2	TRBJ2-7	TGTGCCAGCAGTGAGGTTCCGCGGAGCGAGCAGTACTTC	CASSEVPRSEQYF
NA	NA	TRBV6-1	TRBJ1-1	TGTGCCAGCAGTGAAAGGGTATTGGGGGGTGGCACTGAAGCTTTCTTT	CASSERVLGGGTEAFF
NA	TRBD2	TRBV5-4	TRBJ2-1	TGTGCCAGCAGGGGACTAGCCGAAATCCAGTTCTTC	CASRGLAEIQFF
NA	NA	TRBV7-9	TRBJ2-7	TGTGCCAGCAGCTTAACCTACGAGCAGTACTTC	CASSLTYEQYF
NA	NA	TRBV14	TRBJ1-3	TGTGCCAGCAGCCAAGGCCCGACAGACCGCTCTGGAAACACCATATATTTT	CASSQGPTDRSGNTIYF
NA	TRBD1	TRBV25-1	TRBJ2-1	TGTGCCAGCAGAGACAGGGGCTCCTACAATGAGCAGTTCTTC	CASRDRGSYNEQFF